In its sample, the clone carrying this T cell receptor beta chain was seen once. The antigen is not known. These data originate in a study of CD8+ T cells in alopecia areata. Study summary: Each of the treated patients was given oral tofacitinib, 5 to 10 mg twice daily, for moderate-to-severe alopecia areata. Percent of scalp involved defined treated patients' severity scores. Study-level findings and limits: Expanded CD8+ clones among the top 100, and scalp clonality, were significantly decreased by tofacitinib.

Sequencing used cDNA as its template, made by extracting RNA and reverse transcribing it. Assay used: immunoSEQ multiplex PCR; TCRdb lists only in-frame clones, some missing. The table lists 95,000 to 100,000 clones, 60% to 75% of them singletons. Trimming removed 5 bases at V and 5 bases at J, with 20 bases between. CDR1 SGHTA and CDR2 FQGTGA come from the germline V gene. This CDR3 spans 16 amino acids. Treatment of the sample: oral pan-JAK inhibitor, 5-10 mg twice daily. Obtained from alopecia areata patients were lesional scalp punch biopsies along with peripheral blood. The chain uses TRBV7-3 and TRBJ2-3; the D gene is possibly TRBD1 (6 bases). This TCR came from a human donor with alopecia areata. The sequences come from CD8+ T cells sorted from blood, collected at week 4, from a patient treated with tofacitinib. The CDR3 protein is CASSLGMGAAKDTQYF. In nucleotides, the CDR3 is TGTGCCAGCAGCCTCGGGATGGGGGCCGCGAAAGATACGCAGTATTTT.